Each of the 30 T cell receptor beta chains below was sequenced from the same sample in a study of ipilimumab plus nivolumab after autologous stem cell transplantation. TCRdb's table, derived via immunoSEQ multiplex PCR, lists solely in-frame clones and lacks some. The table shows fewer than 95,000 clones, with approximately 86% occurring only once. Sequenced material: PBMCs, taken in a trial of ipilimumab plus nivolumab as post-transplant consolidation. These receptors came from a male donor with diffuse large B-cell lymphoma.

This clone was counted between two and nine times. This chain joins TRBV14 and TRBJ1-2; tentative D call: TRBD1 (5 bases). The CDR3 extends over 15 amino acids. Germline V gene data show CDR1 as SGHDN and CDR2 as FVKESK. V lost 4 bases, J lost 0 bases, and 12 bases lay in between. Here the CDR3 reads CASSPRGSTNYGYTF. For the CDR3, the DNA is TGTGCCAGCAGCCCCCGGGGCAGTACTAACTATGGCTACACCTTC.

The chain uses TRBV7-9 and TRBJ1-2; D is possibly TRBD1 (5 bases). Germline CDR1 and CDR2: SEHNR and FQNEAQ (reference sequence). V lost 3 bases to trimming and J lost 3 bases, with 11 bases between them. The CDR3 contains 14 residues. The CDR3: CASSLSGTDYGYTF. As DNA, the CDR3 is TGTGCCAGCAGCTTGTCCGGGACGGACTATGGCTACACCTTC.

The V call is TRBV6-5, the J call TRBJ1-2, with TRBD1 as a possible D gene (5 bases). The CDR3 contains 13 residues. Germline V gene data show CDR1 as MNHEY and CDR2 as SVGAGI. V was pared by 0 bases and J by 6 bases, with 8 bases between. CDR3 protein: CASSYSGGDGYTF. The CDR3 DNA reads TGTGCCAGCAGTTACTCGGGGGGAGATGGCTACACCTTC.

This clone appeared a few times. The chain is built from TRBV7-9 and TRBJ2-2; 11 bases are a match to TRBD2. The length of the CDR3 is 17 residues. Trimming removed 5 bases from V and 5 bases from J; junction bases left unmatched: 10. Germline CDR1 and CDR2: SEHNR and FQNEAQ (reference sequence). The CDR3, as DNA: TGTGCCAGCAGCCCGCCCCCTAGCGGGGGGCGGACCGGGGAGCTGTTTTTT. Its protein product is CASSPPPSGGRTGELFF.

CDR3 sequence reads: CASSYWQGEETQYF. The CDR3 region has the DNA TGTGCCAGCAGTTACTGGCAAGGGGAAGAGACCCAGTACTTC. The genes are TRBV6-5 and TRBJ2-5; maybe TRBD1 (5 bases). The CDR3 has 14 residues. In germline, CDR1 is MNHEY, CDR2 SVGAGI. Trimming removed 1 base at V and 3 bases at J, with 9 bases between.

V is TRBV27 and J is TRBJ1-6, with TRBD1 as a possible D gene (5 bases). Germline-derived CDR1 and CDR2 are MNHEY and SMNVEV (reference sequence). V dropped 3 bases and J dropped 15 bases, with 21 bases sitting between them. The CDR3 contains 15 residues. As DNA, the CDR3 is TGTGCCAGCAGTTTCTTCGCCGGGACCAAGTTGAGCCTCCACTTT. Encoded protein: CASSFFAGTKLSLHF.

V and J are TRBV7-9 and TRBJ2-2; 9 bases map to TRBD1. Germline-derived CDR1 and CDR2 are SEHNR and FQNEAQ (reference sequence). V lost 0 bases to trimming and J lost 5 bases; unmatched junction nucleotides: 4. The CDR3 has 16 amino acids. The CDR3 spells CASSLATGGRTGELFF. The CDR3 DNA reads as TGTGCCAGCAGCTTAGCTACAGGGGGCAGAACCGGGGAGCTGTTTTTT.

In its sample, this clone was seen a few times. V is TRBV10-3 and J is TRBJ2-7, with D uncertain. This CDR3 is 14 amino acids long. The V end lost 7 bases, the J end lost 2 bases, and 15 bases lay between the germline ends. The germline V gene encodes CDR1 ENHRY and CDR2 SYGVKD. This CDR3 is CAIKGDSSTYEQYF. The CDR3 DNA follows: TGTGCCATCAAAGGAGACTCCTCTACCTACGAGCAGTACTTC.

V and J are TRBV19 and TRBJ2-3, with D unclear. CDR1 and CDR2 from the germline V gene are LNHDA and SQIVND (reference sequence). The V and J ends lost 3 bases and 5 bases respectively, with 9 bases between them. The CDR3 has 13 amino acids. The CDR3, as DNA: TGTGCCAGTAGTATCGGCGTTGGAGATACGCAGTATTTT. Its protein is CASSIGVGDTQYF.

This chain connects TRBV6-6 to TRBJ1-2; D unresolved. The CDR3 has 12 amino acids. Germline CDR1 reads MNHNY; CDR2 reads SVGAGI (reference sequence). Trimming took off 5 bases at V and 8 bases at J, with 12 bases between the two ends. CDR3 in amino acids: CASSPRGIGYTF. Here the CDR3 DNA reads TGTGCCAGCAGTCCCCGGGGTATAGGCTACACCTTC.

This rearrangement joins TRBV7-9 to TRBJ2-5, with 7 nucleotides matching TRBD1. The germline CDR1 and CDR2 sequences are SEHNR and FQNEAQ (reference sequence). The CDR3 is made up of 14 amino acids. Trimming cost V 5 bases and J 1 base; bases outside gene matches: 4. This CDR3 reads CASSTGTAQETQYF. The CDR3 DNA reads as TGTGCCAGCAGCACCGGGACAGCCCAAGAGACCCAGTACTTC.

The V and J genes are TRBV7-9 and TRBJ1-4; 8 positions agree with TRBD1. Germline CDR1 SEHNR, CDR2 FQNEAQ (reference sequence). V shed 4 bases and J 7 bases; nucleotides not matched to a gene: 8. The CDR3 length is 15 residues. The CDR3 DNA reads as TGTGCCAGCAGCTCCCAGGACAGGGAAATTGAAAAACTGTTTTTT. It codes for CASSSQDREIEKLFF.

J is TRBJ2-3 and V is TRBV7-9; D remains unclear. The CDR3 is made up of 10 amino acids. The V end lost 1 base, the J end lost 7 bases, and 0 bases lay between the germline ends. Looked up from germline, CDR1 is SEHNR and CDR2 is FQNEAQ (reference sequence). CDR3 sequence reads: CASSLDTQYF. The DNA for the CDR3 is TGTGCCAGCAGCTTAGATACGCAGTATTTT.

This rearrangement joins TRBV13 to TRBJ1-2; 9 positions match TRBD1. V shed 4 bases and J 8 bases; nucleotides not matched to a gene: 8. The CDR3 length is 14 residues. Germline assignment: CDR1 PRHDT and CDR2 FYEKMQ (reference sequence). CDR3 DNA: TGTGCCAGCAGCTCGGCCGGGACAGGGAGCGGCTACACCTTC. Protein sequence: CASSSAGTGSGYTF.

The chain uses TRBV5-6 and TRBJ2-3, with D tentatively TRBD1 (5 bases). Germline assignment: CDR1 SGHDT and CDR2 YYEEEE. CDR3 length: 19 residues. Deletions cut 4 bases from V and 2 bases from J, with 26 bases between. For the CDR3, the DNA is TGTGCCAGCAGCCCCAGGGTGGGCAAGTCTCTTCAGCACACAGATACGCAGTATTTT. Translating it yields CASSPRVGKSLQHTDTQYF.

CDR3 sequence reads: CASLSSGEAFF. Here the CDR3 DNA reads TGTGCCAGTTTGTCAAGTGGTGAAGCTTTCTTT. The chain links TRBV19 to TRBJ1-1, with D hard to call. The CDR3 is 11 amino acids. The germline V gene encodes CDR1 LNHDA and CDR2 SQIVND (reference sequence). V was cut by 8 bases and J by 7 bases, with 11 bases left in between.

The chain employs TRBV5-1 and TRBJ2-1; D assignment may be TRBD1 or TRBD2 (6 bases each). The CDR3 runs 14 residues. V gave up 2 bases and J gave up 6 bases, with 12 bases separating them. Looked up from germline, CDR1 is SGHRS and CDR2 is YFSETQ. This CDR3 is CASSLSRGGNEQFF. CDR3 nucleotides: TGCGCCAGCAGCTTAAGCAGGGGAGGCAATGAGCAGTTCTTC.

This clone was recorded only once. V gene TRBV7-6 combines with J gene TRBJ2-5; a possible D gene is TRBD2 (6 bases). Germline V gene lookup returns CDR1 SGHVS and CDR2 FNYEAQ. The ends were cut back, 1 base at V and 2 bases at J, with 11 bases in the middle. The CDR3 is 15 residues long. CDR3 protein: CASSLEAGSQETQYF. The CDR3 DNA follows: TGTGCCAGCAGCTTAGAGGCGGGGTCGCAAGAGACCCAGTACTTC.

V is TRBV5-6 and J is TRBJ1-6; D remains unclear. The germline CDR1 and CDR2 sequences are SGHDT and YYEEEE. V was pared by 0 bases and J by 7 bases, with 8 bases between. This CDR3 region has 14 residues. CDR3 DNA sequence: TGTGCCAGCAGCTTGGGACGGGGAAATTCACCCCTCCACTTT. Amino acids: CASSLGRGNSPLHF.

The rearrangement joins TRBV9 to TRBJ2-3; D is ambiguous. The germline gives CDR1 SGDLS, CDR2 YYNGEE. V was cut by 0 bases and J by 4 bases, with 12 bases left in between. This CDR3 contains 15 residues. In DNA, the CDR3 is TGTGCCAGCAGCGTAGATCACACCGCAGCAGATACGCAGTATTTT. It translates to CASSVDHTAADTQYF.

The CDR3 is CASGRGTEQFF. The CDR3 region has the DNA TGTGCCAGCGGACGCGGGACAGAGCAGTTCTTC. The J gene is TRBJ2-1, the V gene TRBV2, with D perhaps being TRBD1 or TRBD2 (6 bases each). The CDR3 covers 11 residues. In germline, CDR1 is SNHLY, CDR2 FYNNEI. Trimming pared 8 bases from V and 10 bases from J, leaving 12 bases between.

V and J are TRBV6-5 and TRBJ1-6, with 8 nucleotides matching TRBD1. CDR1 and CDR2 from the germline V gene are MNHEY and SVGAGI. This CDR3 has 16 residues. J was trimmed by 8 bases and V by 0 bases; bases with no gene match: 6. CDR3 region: CASSYSTRDRYSPLHF. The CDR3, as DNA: TGTGCCAGCAGTTACTCGACCCGGGACAGGTATTCACCCCTCCACTTT.

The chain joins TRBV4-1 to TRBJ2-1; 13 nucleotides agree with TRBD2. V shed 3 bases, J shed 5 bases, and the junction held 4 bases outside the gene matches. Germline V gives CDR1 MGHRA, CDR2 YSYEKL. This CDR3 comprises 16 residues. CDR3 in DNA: TGCGCCAGCAGCCACGCGGGGACTAGCGGGAACAATGAGCAGTTCTTC. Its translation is CASSHAGTSGNNEQFF.

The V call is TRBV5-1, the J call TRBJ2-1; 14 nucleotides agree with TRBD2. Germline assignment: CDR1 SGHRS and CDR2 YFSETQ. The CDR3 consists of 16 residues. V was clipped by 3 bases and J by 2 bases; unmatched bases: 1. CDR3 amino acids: CASSSTSGGAYNEQFF. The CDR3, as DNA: TGCGCCAGCAGCTCGACTAGCGGGGGGGCCTACAATGAGCAGTTCTTC.

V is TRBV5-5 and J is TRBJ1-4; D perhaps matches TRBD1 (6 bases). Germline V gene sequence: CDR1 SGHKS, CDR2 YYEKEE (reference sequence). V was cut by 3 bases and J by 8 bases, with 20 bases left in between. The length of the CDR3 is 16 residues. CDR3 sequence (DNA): TGTGCCAGCAGCTCATTGTGGGCCAGGGGAGGGGAAAAACTGTTTTTT. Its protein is CASSSLWARGGEKLFF.

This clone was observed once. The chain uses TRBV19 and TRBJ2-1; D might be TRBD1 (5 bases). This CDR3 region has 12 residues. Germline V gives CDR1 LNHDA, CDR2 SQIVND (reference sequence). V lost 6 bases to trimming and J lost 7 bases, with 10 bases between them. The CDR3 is CASRAGLNEQFF. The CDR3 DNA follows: TGTGCCAGTAGGGCAGGGCTTAATGAGCAGTTCTTC.

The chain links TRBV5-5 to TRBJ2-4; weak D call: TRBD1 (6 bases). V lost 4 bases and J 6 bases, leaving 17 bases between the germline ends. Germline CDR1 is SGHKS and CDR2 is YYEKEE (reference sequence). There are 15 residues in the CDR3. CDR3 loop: CASSGYRDLGNIQYF. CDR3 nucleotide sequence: TGTGCCAGCAGCGGGTACAGGGATCTCGGAAACATTCAGTACTTC.

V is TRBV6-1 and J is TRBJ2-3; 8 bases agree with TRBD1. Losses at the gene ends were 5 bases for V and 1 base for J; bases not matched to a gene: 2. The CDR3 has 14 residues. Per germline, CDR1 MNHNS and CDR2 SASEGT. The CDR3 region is CASSLTGGTDTQYF. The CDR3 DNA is TGTGCCAGCAGTCTGACAGGGGGCACAGATACGCAGTATTTT.

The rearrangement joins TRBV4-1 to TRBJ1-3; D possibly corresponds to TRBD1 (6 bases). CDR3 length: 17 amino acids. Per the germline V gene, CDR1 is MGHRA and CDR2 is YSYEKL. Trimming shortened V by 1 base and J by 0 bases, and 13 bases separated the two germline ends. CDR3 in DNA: TGCGCCAGCAGCCAAGCCGGGACACCGAGCTCTGGAAACACCATATATTTT. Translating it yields CASSQAGTPSSGNTIYF.

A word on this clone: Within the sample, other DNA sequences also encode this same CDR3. This CDR3 reads CASSLQTGDTEAFF. For the CDR3, the DNA is TGTGCCAGCAGCTTACAGACAGGGGACACTGAAGCTTTCTTT. V and J are TRBV7-9 and TRBJ1-1; 8 nucleotides line up with TRBD1. This CDR3 spans 14 amino acids. Germline assignment: CDR1 SEHNR and CDR2 FQNEAQ (reference sequence). V shed 2 bases, J shed 3 bases, and the junction held 2 bases outside the gene matches.